The 16 T cell receptor beta chains in this list originate from one sample, sequenced in a study of T cell repertoires in cytomegalovirus infection. Antigens of these TCRs are unknown. Each CDR3 protein is one row after TCRdb ran MiXCR on the reads. The sample has some 46,000 distinct CDR3 sequences, about a fifth seen once; the top ten hold 40% to 65%. Sequenced here: CD8+ T cells from cultured PBMCs, sampled from culture after CMV antigen stimulation. The receptor set was obtained from a human donor in good health (CMV status not recorded). Some clones in this sample may be carry-over from other donors' samples.

This clonotype was found a few times. The genes are TRBV11-3 and TRBJ2-2, with TRBD2 matching 12 bases. The CDR3 totals 13 residues. V trimming: 8 bases; J trimming: 5 bases; junction bases outside the gene matches: 0. Looked up from germline, CDR1 is SGHNT and CDR2 is YENEEA. CDR3 nucleotides: TGTGCCAGCGGACTAGCGGGAACCGGGGAGCTGTTTTTT. Translation gives CASGLAGTGELFF.

This chain links TRBV15 with TRBJ2-3; 12 bases match TRBD2. The CDR3 has 16 amino acids. Trimming took 0 bases from V and 5 from J; bases not matched to a gene: 3. Germline V gene data show CDR1 as LNHNV and CDR2 as YYDKDF (reference sequence). CDR3 region: CATSRETSGGLDTQYF. The CDR3 DNA follows: TGTGCCACCAGCAGAGAGACTAGCGGGGGATTAGATACGCAGTATTTT.

The chain is built from TRBV18 and TRBJ2-7; D ambiguous. V lost 1 base to trimming and J lost 4 bases, with 14 bases between them. CDR3 length equals 15 residues. Germline V gives CDR1 KGHSH, CDR2 LQKENI. This CDR3 reads CASSPQAGVRYEQYF. DNA of the CDR3: TGTGCCAGCTCACCACAAGCAGGAGTAAGGTACGAGCAGTACTTC. Filled out from reference TRBV18 and TRBJ2-7, the complete variable domain reads NAGVMQNPRHLVRRRGQEARLRCSPMKGHSHVYWYRQLPEEGLKFMVYLQKENIIDESGMPKERFSAEFPKEGPSILRIQQVVRGDSAAYFCASSPQAGVRYEQYFGPGTRLTVT.

This clonotype was detected many times. This chain connects TRBV11-2 to TRBJ2-5, with 8 bases aligning to TRBD2. Losses at the gene ends were 0 bases for V and 5 bases for J; bases not matched to a gene: 5. From germline, CDR1 is SGHAT and CDR2 FQNNGV. The CDR3 runs 15 residues. CDR3 sequence reads: CASSLDSLAGETQYF. Here the CDR3 DNA reads TGTGCCAGCAGCTTAGATAGTCTAGCGGGCGAGACCCAGTACTTC.

This clonotype was picked up many times. J is TRBJ1-4 and V is TRBV7-9, with D possibly TRBD1 on 5 matching bases. The CDR3 loop spans 14 amino acids. CDR1 is SEHNR, CDR2 FQNEAQ, per germline (reference sequence). The V end lost 1 base, the J end lost 8 bases, and 11 bases lay between the germline ends. The CDR3 is CASSLDAEGEKLFF. The CDR3 DNA reads as TGTGCCAGCAGCTTAGATGCCGAGGGGGAAAAACTGTTTTTT.

This clonotype turned up a few times. This chain uses TRBV27 with TRBJ2-3; 10 bases are a match to TRBD2. Unmatched junction bases numbered 11, after V lost 7 bases and J lost 4 bases. The CDR3 covers 16 residues. Per germline, CDR1 MNHEY and CDR2 SMNVEV (reference sequence). The CDR3 loop is CASTLIAGGMADTQYF. The CDR3 DNA sequence: TGTGCCAGCACCCTGATAGCGGGAGGCATGGCAGATACGCAGTATTTT.

The rearrangement uses TRBV7-1 and TRBJ2-3; 8 bases align to TRBD2. TRBV7-1 has ORF status, its function being uncertain. After removal of 6 bases from V and 7 bases from J, the junction contained 15 bases not matched to a gene. The CDR3 totals 16 residues. The CDR3 DNA reads as TGTGCCAGCAGACAAACGAGCGGGGGCCCCCGCCATACGCAGTATTTT. Its protein is CASRQTSGGPRHTQYF.

This clonotype was counted many times. CDR3 residues: CASSPTGEGYTF. For the CDR3, the DNA is TGTGCCAGCTCACCGACAGGGGAAGGCTACACCTTC. The rearrangement joins TRBV18 to TRBJ1-2, with 8 positions matching TRBD1. The germline V gene encodes CDR1 KGHSH and CDR2 LQKENI. This CDR3 has 12 residues. V lost 3 bases to trimming and J lost 8 bases; unmatched junction nucleotides: 2.

This clonotype was counted between two and nine times. The rearrangement uses TRBV29-1 and TRBJ1-1; TRBD1 matches at 9 bases. V shed 0 bases and J 4 bases; nucleotides not matched to a gene: 3. The CDR3 extends over 14 amino acids. CDR1 and CDR2 (germline): SQVTM, ANQGSEA. DNA of the CDR3: TGCAGCGTTGAAGATGTGGACAGGGGCACTGAAGCTTTCTTT. This codes for CSVEDVDRGTEAFF.

There are a few counts of this clonotype. This rearrangement joins TRBV7-3 to TRBJ1-1, with D perhaps matching TRBD1 (6 bases). The CDR3 is made up of 17 amino acids. CDR1 and CDR2 (germline): SGHTA, FQGTGA. Trimming cost V 1 base and J 6 bases, with 21 bases left between them. CDR3 loop: CASSLMVGAPGSAEAFF. CDR3 nucleotide sequence: TGTGCCAGCAGCTTAATGGTGGGGGCGCCCGGCAGCGCTGAAGCTTTCTTT.

This clonotype was seen only a few times. This chain links TRBV7-6 with TRBJ2-5, with D uncertain. Germline CDR1 SGHVS, CDR2 FNYEAQ. The CDR3 is made up of 12 amino acids. With 6 bases removed from V and 4 bases from J, the gap between germline ends came to 9 bases. The CDR3 bases are TGTGCCAGCAGAGGTGTGGGAGAGACCCAGTACTTC. Translation gives CASRGVGETQYF.

This clonotype was counted many times. The V call is TRBV12-3 or TRBV12-4, the J call TRBJ2-1; no reliable D call. CDR3 length equals 11 residues. Between the trimmed V and J ends, which lost 7 bases and 7 bases, there was a span of 8 bases. The CDR3, as DNA: TGTGCCAGCACCATGAGGAATGAGCAGTTCTTC. Translation: CASTMRNEQFF.

This clonotype has more than one count but fewer than ten. This chain joins TRBV27 and TRBJ1-2; D possibly corresponds to TRBD1 (6 bases). V dropped 10 bases and J dropped 7 bases, with 16 bases sitting between them. This CDR3 comprises 12 residues. Germline CDR1 and CDR2: MNHEY and SMNVEV (reference sequence). The CDR3 bases are TGTGCCACCCAAGGGGGGGCAGGTGGCTACACCTTC. Translation gives CATQGGAGGYTF.

This clonotype was counted only a few times. V is TRBV7-9 and J is TRBJ2-7; D perhaps matches TRBD1 (6 bases). Germline V gene lookup returns CDR1 SEHNR and CDR2 FQNEAQ (reference sequence). The CDR3 is 13 amino acids. The germline V and J ends were trimmed by 2 bases and 9 bases, with 14 bases remaining between them. The CDR3 nucleotides read TGTGCCAGCAGCTTACCTCGACAGGAAGGGCAGTACTTC. It encodes CASSLPRQEGQYF.

This clonotype was observed a single time. The chain recombines TRBV9 with TRBJ2-1; TRBD1 agrees at 7 bases. Germline-derived CDR1 and CDR2 are SGDLS and YYNGEE. The CDR3 consists of 13 residues. The V segment lost 4 bases and the J segment 7 bases; nucleotides outside the gene matches: 5. The chain's CDR3 is CASSLKTGNEQFF. The CDR3 DNA reads as TGTGCCAGCAGCTTAAAGACAGGGAATGAGCAGTTCTTC.

Only a few counts were recorded for this clonotype. V and J are TRBV27 and TRBJ1-5; 8 bases are a match to TRBD1. Germline lookup yields CDR1 MNHEY and CDR2 SMNVEV (reference sequence). The CDR3 has 15 amino acids. V was clipped by 6 bases and J by 6 bases; unmatched bases: 10. The chain's CDR3 is CASRVTGGGSQPQHF. In DNA, the CDR3 is TGTGCCAGCAGGGTAACAGGGGGTGGGAGTCAGCCCCAGCATTTT.